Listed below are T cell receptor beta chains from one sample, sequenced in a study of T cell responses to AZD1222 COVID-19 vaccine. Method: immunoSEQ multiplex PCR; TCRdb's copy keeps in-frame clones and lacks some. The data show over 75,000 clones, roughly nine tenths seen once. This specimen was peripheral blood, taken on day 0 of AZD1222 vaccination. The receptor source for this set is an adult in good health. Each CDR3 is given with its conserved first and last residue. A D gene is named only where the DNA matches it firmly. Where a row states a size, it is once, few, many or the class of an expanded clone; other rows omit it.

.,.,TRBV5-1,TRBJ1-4,CASSLRYETPNEKLFF,TGCGCCAGCAGCTTACGATACGAGACGCCAAATGAAAAACTGTTTTTT
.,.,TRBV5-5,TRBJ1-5,CASSLGGYNQPQHF,TGTGCCAGCAGCTTGGGGGGCTACAATCAGCCCCAGCATTTT
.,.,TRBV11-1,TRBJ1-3,CASSSTGSPGNTIYF,TGTGCCAGCAGCTCTACTGGGTCGCCTGGAAACACCATATATTTT
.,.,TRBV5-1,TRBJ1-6,CASSLVVGSPLHF,TGCGCCAGCAGCTTGGTGGTTGGTTCACCCCTCCACTTT
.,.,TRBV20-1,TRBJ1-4,CSASSSEAATNEKLFF,TGCAGTGCTAGTTCTTCCGAGGCCGCAACTAATGAAAAACTGTTTTTT
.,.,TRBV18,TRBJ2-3,CASSYGNTDTQYF,TGTGCCAGCTCGTACGGTAACACAGATACGCAGTATTTT
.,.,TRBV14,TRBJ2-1,CASSQDPGPGIWKNEQFF,TGTGCCAGCAGCCAAGATCCCGGGCCAGGGATTTGGAAAAATGAGCAGTTCTTC
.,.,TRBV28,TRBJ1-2,CASSLSQTYGYTF,TGTGCCAGCAGTTTATCACAGACCTATGGCTACACCTTC
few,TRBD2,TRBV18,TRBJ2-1,CASSPPASSGTYNEQFF,TGTGCCAGCTCACCACCCGCCTCTAGCGGGACCTACAATGAGCAGTTCTTC
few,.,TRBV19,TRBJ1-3,CAGSDTNSGNTIYF,TGTGCCGGGAGTGACACAAACTCTGGAAACACCATATATTTT
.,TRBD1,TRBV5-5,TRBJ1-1,CASSSRTGVNTEAFF,TGTGCCAGCAGCTCCAGGACAGGGGTGAACACTGAAGCTTTCTTT
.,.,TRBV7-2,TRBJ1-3,CASSLSAAFREGNTIYF,TGTGCCAGCAGCTTAAGCGCCGCATTCAGGGAAGGAAACACCATATATTTT
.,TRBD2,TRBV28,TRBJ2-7,CASSIPIAGSSYEQYF,TGTGCCAGCAGCATTCCTATAGCGGGAAGCTCCTACGAGCAGTACTTC
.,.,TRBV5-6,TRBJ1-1,CASSRLTVNTEAFF,TGTGCCAGCAGCCGCCTGACAGTGAACACTGAAGCTTTCTTT
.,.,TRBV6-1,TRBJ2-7,CASMGGQGAYEQYF,TGTGCCAGCATGGGTGGTCAGGGCGCATACGAGCAGTACTTC
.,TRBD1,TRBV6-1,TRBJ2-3,CASSEDRGRTDTQYF,TGTGCCAGCAGTGAAGACAGGGGTAGAACAGATACGCAGTATTTT
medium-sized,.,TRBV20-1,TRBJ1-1,CSASSLSGTEAFF,TGCAGTGCTAGTTCTCTCTCGGGTACTGAAGCTTTCTTT
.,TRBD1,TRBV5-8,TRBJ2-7,CASSIRQGSYEQYF,TGTGCCAGCAGCATAAGACAGGGGAGCTACGAGCAGTACTTC
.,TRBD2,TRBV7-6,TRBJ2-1,CASSLWLAGGKDEQFF,TGTGCCAGCAGCTTGTGGCTAGCGGGGGGTAAGGATGAGCAGTTCTTC
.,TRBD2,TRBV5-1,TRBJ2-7,CASSLVLAGDEQYF,TGCGCCAGCAGCTTGGTCCTAGCGGGAGACGAGCAGTACTTC
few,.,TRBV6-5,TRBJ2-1,CASSYTQTGFSEQFF,TGTGCCAGCAGTTACACCCAAACAGGGTTTAGTGAGCAGTTCTTC
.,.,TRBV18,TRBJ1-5,CASSPLQSGLYSNQPQHF,TGTGCCAGCTCACCACTTCAGTCAGGTCTCTATAGCAATCAGCCCCAGCATTTT
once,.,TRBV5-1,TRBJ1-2,CASSIRIRGPYGYTF,TGCGCCAGCAGCATAAGAATCAGGGGCCCCTATGGCTACACCTTC
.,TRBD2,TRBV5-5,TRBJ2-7,CASSLRPGREDGEQYF,TGTGCCAGCAGCTTACGACCAGGGCGGGAGGATGGCGAGCAGTACTTC
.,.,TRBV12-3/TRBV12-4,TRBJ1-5,CASSEGQQPQHF,TGTGCCAGCAGTGAGGGACAACAGCCCCAGCATTTT
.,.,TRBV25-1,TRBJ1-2,CASSEPRDNYGYTF,TGTGCCAGCAGTGAACCCAGGGACAACTATGGCTACACCTTC
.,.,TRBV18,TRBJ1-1,CASSPESGMNTEAFF,TGTGCCAGCTCACCGGAGTCGGGGATGAACACTGAAGCTTTCTTT
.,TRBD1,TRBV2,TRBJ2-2,CASRDSDRLNTGELFF,TGTGCCAGCAGGGACTCGGACAGGCTGAACACCGGGGAGCTGTTTTTT
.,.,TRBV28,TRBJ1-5,CASSDWTASYSNQPQHF,TGTGCCAGCAGCGACTGGACAGCTTCGTATAGCAATCAGCCCCAGCATTTT
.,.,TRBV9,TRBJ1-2,CASSLAEGRGGYTF,TGTGCCAGCAGCTTAGCCGAGGGGCGAGGTGGCTACACCTTC
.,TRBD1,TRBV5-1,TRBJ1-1,CASSLMRDRTNTEAFF,TGCGCCAGCAGCTTGATGAGGGACAGGACGAACACTGAAGCTTTCTTT
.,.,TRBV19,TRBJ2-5,CASGWQETQYF,TGTGCCAGCGGATGGCAAGAGACCCAGTACTTC
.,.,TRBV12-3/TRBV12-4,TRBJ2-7,CASRLGPALEQYF,TGTGCCAGCAGACTCGGACCAGCGCTCGAGCAGTACTTC
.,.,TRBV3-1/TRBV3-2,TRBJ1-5,CASSDSSNQPQHF,TGTGCCAGCAGCGACAGTAGTAATCAGCCCCAGCATTTT
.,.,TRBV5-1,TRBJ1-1,CASSQGDLGTEAFF,TGCGCCAGCAGCCAAGGGGATCTGGGAACTGAAGCTTTCTTT
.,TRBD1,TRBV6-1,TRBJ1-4,CASSEGTAEMREKLFF,TGTGCCAGCAGTGAGGGGACAGCCGAGATGAGGGAAAAACTGTTTTTT